This TCR beta chain originates from a study of blood T cell repertoires in COVID-19. Original processing methods: Researchers report that nucleated cell counts were estimated from reference gene primer amplification. The data were produced by immunoSEQ multiplex PCR, yet TCRdb's version contains in-frame clones alone and is incomplete. The V and J calls and clone size were taken over from that table, and D and trimming were inferred from the DNA. The table lists a few hundred thousand clones, 85% to 90% of them singletons. The sample holds one count of this clone. V lost 0 bases and J 8 bases, leaving 15 bases between the germline ends. The germline CDR1 and CDR2 sequences are KGHDR and SFDVKD. The CDR3 contains 15 residues.

This receptor was identified in a woman in her 30s with COVID-19, enrolled during active disease. Sequencing used peripheral blood. The chain has TRBV24-1 and TRBJ1-2; possible D gene TRBD1, 6 bases. In DNA form, the CDR3 reads TGTGCCACCAGTGATTTGGGTACAGGGTCGGGCGGCTACACCTTC. Translation gives CATSDLGTGSGGYTF.